Below, one T cell receptor (beta chain) is given with its context. Antigen: not known. The sample originates from a study of T cell responses to AZD1222 COVID-19 vaccine. Broader study findings: The study sampled repertoires only after the peak T cell response. Receipt of two AZD1222 doses was followed by a rise in Spike-specific TCR breadth and depth. Targets within unmutated variant regions were reportedly found for nearly half of spike-specific TCRs. The donors showed a predominance of white British ancestry and of females, with possible underestimation of clonal diversity.

Profiled with immunoSEQ multiplex PCR; TCRdb holds only in-frame clones, not every one. This sample yields around 130,000 clones, of which about 90% are seen a single time; roughly 7.6% belongs to the top ten. This sample comprised peripheral blood, obtained 28 days after the second dose of the MenACWY control vaccine. The TCR originated in an adult who received the MenACWY meningococcal vaccine as a control.

This CDR3 is CAISESTGAGNTIYF. The CDR3 DNA follows: TGTGCCATCAGTGAGTCAACAGGGGCTGGAAACACCATATATTTT. The V call is TRBV10-3, the J call TRBJ1-3; the match to TRBD1 covers 7 bases. CDR1 and CDR2 (germline): ENHRY, SYGVKD. The length of the CDR3 is 15 residues. J lost 2 bases, V lost 0 bases, and 1 base had no gene match.